The following is a TCR beta chain sequence with its context. Its antigen remains unknown. During colonoscopy, one to two rectal pinch biopsies were collected. Controls had colonoscopy for suspected IBD, with normal endoscopy and no IBD the following year. Assay used: immunoSEQ multiplex PCR; TCRdb lists only in-frame clones, some missing. The sample lists 15,000 to 20,000 clones, more than 75% occurring once. This sample is drawn from a study of pediatric ulcerative colitis. Study-level results: Compared with controls, ulcerative colitis showed greater blood-rectum clone sharing.

The TCR originated in a boy between 10 and 17 years old who was a control in a study of pediatric ulcerative colitis. Material: gut tissue.

The CDR3 DNA follows: TGTGCCAGCAGTCGACGGGACCCCCGGGGGGATACGCAGTATTTT. Residues: CASSRRDPRGDTQYF. This chain connects TRBV27 to TRBJ2-3; perhaps TRBD2 as D (6 bases). The germline V gene encodes CDR1 MNHEY and CDR2 SMNVEV (reference sequence). Trimming took off 5 bases at V and 6 bases at J, with 18 bases between the two ends. CDR3 length: 15 residues.